The 15 T cell receptor beta chains below were found in one sample sequenced in a study of T cells after yellow fever vaccination. MiXCR, applied by TCRdb to the 5' RACE reads, yields one record per CDR3 protein. The table records just under 600,000 distinct CDR3 sequences, approximately 15% of them present only once. This sample comprised PBMCs, obtained on the day of the yellow fever booster vaccination. Source of these receptors: a man aged 25 to 40 who received the YFV17D yellow fever vaccine.

This clonotype was seen a handful of times. CDR3 loop: CASSIGLGRQFF. CDR3 nucleotides: TGTGCCAGTAGTATAGGCCTCGGGAGGCAGTTCTTC. The chain couples TRBV19 to TRBJ2-1; TRBD2 is a possible D gene (6 bases). V was cut by 1 base and J by 12 bases, with 10 bases left in between. This CDR3 is 12 amino acids long. CDR1 is LNHDA and CDR2 is SQIVND in the germline V gene (reference sequence).

V and J are TRBV30 and TRBJ2-1, with D uncertain. This CDR3 is 14 amino acids long. Trimming removed 0 bases from V and 7 bases from J, with 13 bases in between. Per the germline V gene, CDR1 is GTSNPN and CDR2 is SVGIG (reference sequence). For the CDR3, the DNA is TGTGCCTGGAGTGTAAGTCCCGGACGAAATGAGCAGTTCTTC. This encodes CAWSVSPGRNEQFF.

The chain joins TRBV12-3 or TRBV12-4 to TRBJ2-1, with TRBD2 identical over 8 bases. This CDR3 has 16 residues. Trimming removed 5 bases from V and 2 bases from J; junction bases left unmatched: 8. CDR3 protein: CASSPGTRITYNEQFF. For the CDR3, the DNA is TGTGCCAGCAGTCCCGGGACTAGGATAACCTACAATGAGCAGTTCTTC.

This clonotype was seen only a few times. The chain links TRBV27 to TRBJ2-7; no reliable D call. CDR3 size: 13 residues. Germline V CDR1 and CDR2: MNHEY, SMNVEV (reference sequence). Trimming shortened V by 3 bases and J by 4 bases, and 10 bases separated the two germline ends. Here the CDR3 reads CASSLTTEYEQYF. In DNA form, the CDR3 reads TGTGCCAGCAGTTTGACAACCGAGTACGAGCAGTACTTC.

The chain joins TRBV15 to TRBJ2-5, with a possible D match to TRBD1 (6 bases). The germline gives CDR1 LNHNV, CDR2 YYDKDF (reference sequence). V lost 0 bases, J lost 7 bases, and 12 bases lay in between. The CDR3 is 14 amino acids. The CDR3 region has the DNA TGTGCCACCAGCAGAGATGGGGACATGTGGACCCAGTACTTC. Protein product: CATSRDGDMWTQYF.

This clonotype was seen more than once but under ten times. The rearrangement joins TRBV7-9 to TRBJ2-1; D gene unclear. The CDR3 runs to 14 residues. Germline V gives CDR1 SEHNR, CDR2 FQNEAQ (reference sequence). The V end lost 5 bases, the J end lost 7 bases, and 15 bases lay between the germline ends. CDR3 residues: CASSQEVVVNEQFF. The CDR3 nucleotides are TGTGCCAGCAGCCAAGAGGTTGTAGTAAATGAGCAGTTCTTC.

This chain connects TRBV29-1 to TRBJ1-5; 7 bases are shared with TRBD1. This CDR3 is 13 amino acids long. J lost 5 bases, V lost 5 bases, and 6 bases had no gene match. From germline, CDR1 is SQVTM and CDR2 ANQGSEA. Here the CDR3 reads CSVSQGPDQPQHF. CDR3 nucleotides: TGCAGCGTTTCACAGGGGCCAGATCAGCCCCAGCATTTT.

The chain has TRBV5-1 and TRBJ1-2; tentatively, D is TRBD1 (5 bases). Germline values: CDR1 SGHRS, CDR2 YFSETQ. Between the trimmed V and J ends, which lost 4 bases and 3 bases, there was a span of 22 bases. The CDR3 runs to 17 residues. CDR3: CASSPPGLDSLYYGYTF. Here the CDR3 DNA reads TGCGCCAGCAGCCCACCGGGACTAGACTCTCTCTACTATGGCTACACCTTC.

This clonotype was counted only a few times. The rearrangement links TRBV19 to TRBJ2-7, with 15 bases fitting TRBD2. This CDR3 spans 18 amino acids. Germline V gene lookup returns CDR1 LNHDA and CDR2 SQIVND (reference sequence). The J segment lost 0 bases and the V segment lost 3 bases, leaving 6 bases of the junction unmatched. CDR3 protein: CASSIGRTSGRASYEQYF. CDR3 in DNA: TGTGCCAGTAGTATCGGGCGGACTAGCGGGAGGGCCTCCTACGAGCAGTACTTC.

The chain employs TRBV7-3 and TRBJ2-3; 12 positions match TRBD2. V lost 0 bases and J lost 2; bases outside the gene matches: 6. The CDR3 consists of 18 residues. Germline values: CDR1 SGHTA, CDR2 FQGTGA. CDR3 in amino acids: CASSLTGPSGGVTDTQYF. DNA for the CDR3: TGTGCCAGCAGCTTAACGGGGCCTAGCGGGGGGGTCACAGATACGCAGTATTTT.

This clonotype appeared a few times. V gene TRBV7-8 combines with J gene TRBJ2-7; TRBD1 is a possible D gene (5 bases). Germline assignment: CDR1 SGHVS and CDR2 FQNEAQ. This CDR3 comprises 13 residues. V lost 5 bases and J 3 bases, leaving 11 bases between the germline ends. The CDR3 sequence: CASSLRVLYEQYF. The CDR3 DNA reads TGTGCCAGCAGCCTCAGGGTTCTCTACGAGCAGTACTTC.

V and J are TRBV9 and TRBJ2-1; D is tentatively TRBD1 or TRBD2 (5 bases each). The CDR3 totals 15 residues. V was clipped by 4 bases and J by 5 bases, with 16 bases between them. Germline V CDR1 and CDR2: SGDLS, YYNGEE. CDR3 nucleotide sequence: TGTGCCAGCAGCAGCTACGGGGCGGAGAACAATGAGCAGTTCTTC. Its protein product is CASSSYGAENNEQFF. Together with reference TRBV9 and TRBJ2-1, the CDR3 gives the full variable domain: DSGVTQTPKHLITATGQRVTLRCSPRSGDLSVYWYQQSLDQGLQFLIQYYNGEERAKGNILERFSAQQFPDLHSELNLSSLELGDSALYFCASSSYGAENNEQFFGPGTRLTVL.

The chain links TRBV6-2 or TRBV6-3 to TRBJ2-6; D uncertain. Germline CDR1 is MNHEY and CDR2 is SVGEGT. V was clipped by 2 bases and J by 0 bases, with 5 bases between them. The CDR3 length is 15 residues. DNA for the CDR3: TGTGCCAGCAGTTACCCCGCCTCTGGGGCCAACGTCCTGACTTTC. Its translation: CASSYPASGANVLTF.

The chain is built from TRBV2 and TRBJ2-7, with a weak D call TRBD2 (6 bases). The CDR3 is made up of 14 amino acids. The germline V and J ends were trimmed by 2 bases and 0 bases, with 8 bases remaining between them. Germline-derived CDR1 and CDR2 are SNHLY and FYNNEI. CDR3 sequence: CASSELGSSYEQYF. As DNA, the CDR3 is TGTGCCAGCAGTGAACTCGGGAGCTCCTACGAGCAGTACTTC.

This clonotype was detected only a few times. The chain links TRBV6-6 to TRBJ2-7; no clear D. The germline gives CDR1 MNHNY, CDR2 SVGAGI (reference sequence). Trimming took 11 bases from V and 2 from J, leaving 10 bases between them. The CDR3 loop spans 11 amino acids. The CDR3 sequence: CAAATAYEQYF. The CDR3 DNA sequence: TGTGCCGCGGCGACCGCCTACGAGCAGTACTTC.